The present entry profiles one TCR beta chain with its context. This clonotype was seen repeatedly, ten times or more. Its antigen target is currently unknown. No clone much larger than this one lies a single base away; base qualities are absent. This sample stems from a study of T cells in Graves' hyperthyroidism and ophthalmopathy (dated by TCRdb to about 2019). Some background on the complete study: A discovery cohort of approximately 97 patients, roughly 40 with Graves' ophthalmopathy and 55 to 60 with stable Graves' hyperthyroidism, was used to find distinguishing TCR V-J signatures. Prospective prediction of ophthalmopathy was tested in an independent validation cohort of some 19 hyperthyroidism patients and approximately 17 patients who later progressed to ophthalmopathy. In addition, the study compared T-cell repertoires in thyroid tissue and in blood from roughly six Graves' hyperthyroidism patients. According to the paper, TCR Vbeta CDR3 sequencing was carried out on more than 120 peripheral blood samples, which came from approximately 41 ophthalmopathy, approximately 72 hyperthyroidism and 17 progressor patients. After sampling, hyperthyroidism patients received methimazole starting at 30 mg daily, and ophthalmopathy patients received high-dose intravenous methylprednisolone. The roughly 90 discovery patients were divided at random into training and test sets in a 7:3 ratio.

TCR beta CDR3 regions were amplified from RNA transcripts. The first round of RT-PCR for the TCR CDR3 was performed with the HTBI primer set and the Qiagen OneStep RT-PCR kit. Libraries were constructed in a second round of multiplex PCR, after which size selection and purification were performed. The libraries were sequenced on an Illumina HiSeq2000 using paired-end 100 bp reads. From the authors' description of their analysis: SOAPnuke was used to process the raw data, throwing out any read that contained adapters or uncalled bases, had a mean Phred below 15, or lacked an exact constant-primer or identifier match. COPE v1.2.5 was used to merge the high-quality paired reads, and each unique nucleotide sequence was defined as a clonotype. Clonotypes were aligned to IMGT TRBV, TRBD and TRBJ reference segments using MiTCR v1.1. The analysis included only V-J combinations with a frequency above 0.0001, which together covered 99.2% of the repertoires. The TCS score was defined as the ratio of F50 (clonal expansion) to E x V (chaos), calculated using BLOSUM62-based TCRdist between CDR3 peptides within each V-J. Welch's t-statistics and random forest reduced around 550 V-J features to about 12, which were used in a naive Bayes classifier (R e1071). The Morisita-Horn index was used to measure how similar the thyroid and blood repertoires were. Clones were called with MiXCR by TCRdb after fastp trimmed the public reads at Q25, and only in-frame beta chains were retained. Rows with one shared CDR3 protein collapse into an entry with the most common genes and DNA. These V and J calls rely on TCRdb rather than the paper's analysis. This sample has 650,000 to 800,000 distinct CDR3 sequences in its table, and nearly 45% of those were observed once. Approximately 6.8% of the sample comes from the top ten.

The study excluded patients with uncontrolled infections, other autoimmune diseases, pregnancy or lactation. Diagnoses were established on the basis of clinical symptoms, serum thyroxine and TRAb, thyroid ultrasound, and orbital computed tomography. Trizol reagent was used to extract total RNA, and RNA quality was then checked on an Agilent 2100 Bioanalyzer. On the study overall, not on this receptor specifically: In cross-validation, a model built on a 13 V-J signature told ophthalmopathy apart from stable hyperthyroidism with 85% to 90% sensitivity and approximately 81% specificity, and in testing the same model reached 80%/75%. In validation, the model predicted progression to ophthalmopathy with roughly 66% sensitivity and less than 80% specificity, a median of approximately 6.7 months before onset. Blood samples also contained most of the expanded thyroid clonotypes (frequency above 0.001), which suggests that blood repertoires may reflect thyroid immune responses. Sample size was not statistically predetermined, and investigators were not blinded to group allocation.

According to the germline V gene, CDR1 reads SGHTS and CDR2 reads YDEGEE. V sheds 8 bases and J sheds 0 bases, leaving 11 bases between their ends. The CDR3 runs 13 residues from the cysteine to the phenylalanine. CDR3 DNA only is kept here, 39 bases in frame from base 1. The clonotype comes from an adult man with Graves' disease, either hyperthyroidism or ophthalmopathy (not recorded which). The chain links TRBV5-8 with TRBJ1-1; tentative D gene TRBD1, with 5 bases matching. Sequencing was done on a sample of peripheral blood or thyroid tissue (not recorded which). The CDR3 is CASMGQMNTEAFF. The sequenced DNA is TGTGCCAGTATGGGGCAGATGAACACTGAAGCTTTCTTT.